The T cell receptor (beta chain) described here comes from a study of blood T cell repertoires in COVID-19 (dated by TCRdb to the early 2020s). Background for the entire study: The collaborator samples originated in the United States, Italy and Spain and spanned the acute and convalescent phases of COVID-19. Where available, HLA class I and class II types were taken from metadata supplied by the sample provider and were not determined by assay-based typing. Samples were obtained from the ongoing ImmuneRACE study (first 160 participants) and from 950 to 1,500 subjects provided by 6 global collaborators. Nearly every sample came with metadata listing a de-identified subject ID, COVID-19 status, age in years and sex. A freely available public database, intended as a resource for researchers studying the immune response to SARS-CoV-2, is where the repertoires were released. The dataset comprised deeply sampled blood TCRbeta repertoires from subjects exposed to, actively infected with, or recovered from COVID-19. The prospective study material was composed of cDNA or gDNA derived from T cells, B-cell-depleted T cells, or PBMCs.

The immunoSEQ Assay, a bias-controlled multiplex PCR, was used to amplify TCRbeta CDR3 regions from genomic DNA. The published analysis was carried out like this. Nucleated cell counts per sample were estimated from amplification of reference gene primers within the assay. To quantify the absolute abundance of each unique TCRbeta CDR3 rearrangement, sequence reads were collapsed and filtered. For each sample, productive Simpson clonality was calculated as the square root of Simpson's diversity index over productive rearrangements. The source is immuneACCESS, and TCRdb retained only in-frame sequences with V and J called. Part of the clones is not carried over; for the studies checked, unresolved V genes explain less than half of this, and the remainder is unexplained. D and trimming come from the DNA, and the V and J calls and clone size come from that table. For this sample there are around 100,000 clones; 90% to 95% appear just once. Of the sample, approximately 5.6% falls within the top ten clones.

Here is what the overall study found, with its caveats: Clinical and demographic metadata were provided uncurated, with the amount varying by source and participant.

Collaborating institutions collected whole blood in K2EDTA tubes following their own protocols. For TCRbeta analysis, collaborator samples were shipped as frozen whole blood, as isolated PBMCs, or as DNA extracted from either sample type. Looking up the germline V gene yields CDR1 MNHEY and CDR2 SVGAGI. V sheds 3 bases and J sheds 10 bases, leaving 15 bases between their ends. The CDR3 has 14 amino acids, counting the end cysteine and phenylalanine. Just CDR3 DNA is preserved here, 42 bases in frame from base 1. Remarks on this clone: There is no known antigen for this receptor. The input lacks base qualities; no much larger clone sits a single base away.

This TCR came from a human donor in a cohort sampled during active COVID-19. The chain is made from TRBV6-5 and TRBJ1-4; the D region possibly corresponds to TRBD1 (5 bases align). The sequenced sample was peripheral blood. The CDR3 corresponds to CASSYVSGVGKLFF. The DNA sequence is as follows: TGTGCCAGCAGTTATGTCTCGGGGGTCGGAAAACTGTTTTTT.